This T cell receptor (beta chain) was sequenced during a study of T cells in women clearing cervical HPV infection. Study at large: Blood came at first lesion visit for cases, post-clearance for controls. Cases' blood sampling followed lesion detection by median approximately 150 days (90 to 200).

The repertoire was sequenced with immunoSEQ multiplex PCR; TCRdb's copy has only in-frame clones and lacks some. The sample totals fewer than 30,000 clones. CDR1 is SEHNR, CDR2 FQNEAQ, per germline (reference sequence). Trimming took 8 bases from V and 5 from J; bases not matched to a gene: 8. The CDR3 contains 14 residues. Worth noting for this clone: Read coverage stops 3 residues before the CDR3 terminus; the germline J gene supplies the remainder.

This chain connects TRBV7-9 to TRBJ1-5, with 8 bases that match TRBD1. The sample was blood buffy coat. The receptor was isolated from a woman aged 18 to 75 with a cervical HPV16 infection that either progressed to CIN3+ or cleared (not recorded which). The part of the CDR3 DNA that was read is TGTGCCAGCTCGACAGGGGCCCTCCATCAGCCC. It encodes CASSTGALHQP. The full CDR3 is CASSTGALHQPQHF. Full variable domain (outside the CDR3, taken from reference TRBV7-9 and TRBJ1-5): DTGVSQNPRHKITKRGQNVTFRCDPISEHNRLYWYRQTLGQGPEFLTYFQNEAQLEKSRLLSDRFSAERPKGSFSTLEIQRTEQGDSAMYLCASSTGALHQPQHFGDGTRLSIL.